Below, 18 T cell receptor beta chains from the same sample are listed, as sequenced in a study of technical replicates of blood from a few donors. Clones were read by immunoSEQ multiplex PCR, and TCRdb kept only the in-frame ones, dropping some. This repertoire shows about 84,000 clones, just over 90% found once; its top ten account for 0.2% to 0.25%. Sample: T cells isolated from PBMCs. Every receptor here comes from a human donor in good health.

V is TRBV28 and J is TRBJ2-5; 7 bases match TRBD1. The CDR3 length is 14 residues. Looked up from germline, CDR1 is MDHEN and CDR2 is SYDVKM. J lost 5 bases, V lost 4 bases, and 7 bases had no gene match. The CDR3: CASSSATGRETQYF. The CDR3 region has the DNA TGTGCCAGCAGTTCGGCGACAGGGCGGGAGACCCAGTACTTC. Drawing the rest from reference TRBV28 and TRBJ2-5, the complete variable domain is DVKVTQSSRYLVKRTGEKVFLECVQDMDHENMFWYRQDPGLGLRLIYFSYDVKMKEKGDIPEGYSVSREKKERFSLILESASTNQTSMYLCASSSATGRETQYFGPGTRLLVL.

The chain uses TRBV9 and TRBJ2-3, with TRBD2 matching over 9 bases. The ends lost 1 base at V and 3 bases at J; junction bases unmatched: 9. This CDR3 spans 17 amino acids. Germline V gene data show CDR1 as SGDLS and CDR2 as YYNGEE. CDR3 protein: CASSVLGLAGYTDTQYF. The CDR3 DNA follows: TGTGCCAGCAGCGTACTTGGGCTAGCGGGATATACAGATACGCAGTATTTT. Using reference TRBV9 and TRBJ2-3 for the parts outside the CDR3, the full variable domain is DSGVTQTPKHLITATGQRVTLRCSPRSGDLSVYWYQQSLDQGLQFLIQYYNGEERAKGNILERFSAQQFPDLHSELNLSSLELGDSALYFCASSVLGLAGYTDTQYFGPGTRLTVL.

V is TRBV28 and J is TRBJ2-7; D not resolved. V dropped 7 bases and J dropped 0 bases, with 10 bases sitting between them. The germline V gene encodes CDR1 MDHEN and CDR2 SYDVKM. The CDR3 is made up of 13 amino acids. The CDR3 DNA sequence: TGTGCCAGCAATGAACAGACCTCCTACGAGCAGTACTTC. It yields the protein CASNEQTSYEQYF. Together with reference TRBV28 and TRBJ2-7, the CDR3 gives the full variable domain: DVKVTQSSRYLVKRTGEKVFLECVQDMDHENMFWYRQDPGLGLRLIYFSYDVKMKEKGDIPEGYSVSREKKERFSLILESASTNQTSMYLCASNEQTSYEQYFGPGTRLTVT.

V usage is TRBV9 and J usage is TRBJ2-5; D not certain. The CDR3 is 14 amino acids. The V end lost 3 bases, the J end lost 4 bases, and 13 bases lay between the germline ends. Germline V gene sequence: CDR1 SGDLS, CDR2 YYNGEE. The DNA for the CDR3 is TGTGCCAGCAGCGGCAGTGCAGGTCGAGAGACCCAGTACTTC. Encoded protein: CASSGSAGRETQYF.

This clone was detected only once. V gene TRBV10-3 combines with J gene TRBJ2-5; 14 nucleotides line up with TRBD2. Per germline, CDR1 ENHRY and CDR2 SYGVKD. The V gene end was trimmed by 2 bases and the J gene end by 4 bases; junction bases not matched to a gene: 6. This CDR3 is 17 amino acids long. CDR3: CAISEAGTSGRGETQYF. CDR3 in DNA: TGTGCCATCAGTGAGGCCGGGACTAGCGGGAGAGGAGAGACCCAGTACTTC.

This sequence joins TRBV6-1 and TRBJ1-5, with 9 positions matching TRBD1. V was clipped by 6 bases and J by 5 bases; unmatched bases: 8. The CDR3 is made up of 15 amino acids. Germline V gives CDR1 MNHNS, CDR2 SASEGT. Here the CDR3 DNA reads TGTGCCAGCAGATCGATACAGGGGGCTCATCAGCCCCAGCATTTT. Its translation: CASRSIQGAHQPQHF.

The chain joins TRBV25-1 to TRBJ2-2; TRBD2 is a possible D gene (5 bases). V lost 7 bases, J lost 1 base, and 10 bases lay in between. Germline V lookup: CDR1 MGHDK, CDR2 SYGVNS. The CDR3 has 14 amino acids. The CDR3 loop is CASMASLNTGELFF. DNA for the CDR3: TGTGCCAGCATGGCTAGCCTGAACACCGGGGAGCTGTTTTTT.

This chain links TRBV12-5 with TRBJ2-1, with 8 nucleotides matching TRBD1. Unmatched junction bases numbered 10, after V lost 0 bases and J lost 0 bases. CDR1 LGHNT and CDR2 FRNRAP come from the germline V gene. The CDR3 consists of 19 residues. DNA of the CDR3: TGTGCTAGTGGTTTGGTACTGAAGGAACAGGGGGGCTCCTACAATGAGCAGTTCTTC. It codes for CASGLVLKEQGGSYNEQFF.

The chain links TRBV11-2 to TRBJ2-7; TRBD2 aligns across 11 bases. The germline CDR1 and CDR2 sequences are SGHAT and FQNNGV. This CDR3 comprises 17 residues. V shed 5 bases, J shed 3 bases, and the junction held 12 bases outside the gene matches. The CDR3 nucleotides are TGTGCCAGCAGCCGATCGGCTAGCGGGGGGTTTTTCTACGAGCAGTACTTC. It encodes CASSRSASGGFFYEQYF.

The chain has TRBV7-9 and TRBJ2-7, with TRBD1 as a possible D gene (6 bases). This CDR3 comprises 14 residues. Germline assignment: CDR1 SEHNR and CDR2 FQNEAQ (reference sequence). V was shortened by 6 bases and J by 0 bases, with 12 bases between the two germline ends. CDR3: CASRPGENSYEQYF. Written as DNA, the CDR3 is TGTGCCAGCAGGCCAGGGGAGAACTCCTACGAGCAGTACTTC.

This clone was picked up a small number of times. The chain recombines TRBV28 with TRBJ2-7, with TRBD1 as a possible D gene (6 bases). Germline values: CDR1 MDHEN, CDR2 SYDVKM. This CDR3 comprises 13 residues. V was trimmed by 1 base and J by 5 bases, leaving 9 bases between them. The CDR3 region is CASSLLGQNEQYF. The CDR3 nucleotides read TGTGCCAGCAGTTTATTGGGACAAAACGAGCAGTACTTC.

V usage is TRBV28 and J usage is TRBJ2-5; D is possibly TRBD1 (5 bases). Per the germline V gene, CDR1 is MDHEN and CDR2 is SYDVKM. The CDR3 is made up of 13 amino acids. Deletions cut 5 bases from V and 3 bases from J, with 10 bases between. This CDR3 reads CASSDSAEETQYF. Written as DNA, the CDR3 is TGTGCCAGCAGTGACAGCGCTGAAGAGACCCAGTACTTC.

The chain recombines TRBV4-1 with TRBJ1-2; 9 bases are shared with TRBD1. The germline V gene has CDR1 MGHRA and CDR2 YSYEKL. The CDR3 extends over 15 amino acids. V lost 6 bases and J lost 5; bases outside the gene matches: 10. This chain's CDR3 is CASRQTGTGYYGYTF. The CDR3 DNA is TGCGCCAGCAGACAAACCGGGACAGGGTATTATGGCTACACCTTC.

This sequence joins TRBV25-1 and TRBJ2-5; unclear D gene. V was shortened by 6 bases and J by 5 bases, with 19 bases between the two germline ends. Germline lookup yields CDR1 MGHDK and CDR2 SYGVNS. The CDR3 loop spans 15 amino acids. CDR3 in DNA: TGTGCCAGCAGCCACGGGTTACACCGGTCGGAGACCCAGTACTTC. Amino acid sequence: CASSHGLHRSETQYF.

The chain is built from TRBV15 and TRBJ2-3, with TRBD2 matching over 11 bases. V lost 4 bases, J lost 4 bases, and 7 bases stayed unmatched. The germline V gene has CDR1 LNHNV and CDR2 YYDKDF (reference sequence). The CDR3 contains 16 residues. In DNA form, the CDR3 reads TGTGCCACCAGCACAGGACTAGCGGGTGAAGCAGATACGCAGTATTTT. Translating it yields CATSTGLAGEADTQYF.

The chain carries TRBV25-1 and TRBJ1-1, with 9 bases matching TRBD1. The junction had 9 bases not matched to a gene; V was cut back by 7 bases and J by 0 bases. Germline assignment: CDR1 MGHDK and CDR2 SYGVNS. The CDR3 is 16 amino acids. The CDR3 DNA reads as TGTGCCAGCAACGGTCGACAGGGGGTCATGAACACTGAAGCTTTCTTT. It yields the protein CASNGRQGVMNTEAFF.

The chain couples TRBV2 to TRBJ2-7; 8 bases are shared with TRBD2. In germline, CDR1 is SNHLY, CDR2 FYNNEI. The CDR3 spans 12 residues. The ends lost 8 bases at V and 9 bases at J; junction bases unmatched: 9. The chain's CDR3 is CASSAGDAGQYF. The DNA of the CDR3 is TGTGCCAGCTCAGCGGGAGATGCCGGGCAGTACTTC.

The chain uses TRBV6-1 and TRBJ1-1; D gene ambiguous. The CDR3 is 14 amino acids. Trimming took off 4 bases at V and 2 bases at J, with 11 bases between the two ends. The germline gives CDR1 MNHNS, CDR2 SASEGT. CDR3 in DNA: TGTGCCAGCAGTGGGGCTCAAAGAAACACTGAAGCTTTCTTT. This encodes CASSGAQRNTEAFF.